These T cell receptor beta chains were read from a single sample in a study of OX40 agonist ivuxolimab in advanced cancers. Here immunoSEQ multiplex PCR was the method, and the copy in TCRdb shows in-frame clones only, minus some. The sample has more than 9,000 clones, under 75% seen once; the top ten hold about an eighth. Sequenced here: CD4+ or CD8+ T cells sorted from blood, sampled in a trial of the OX40 agonist ivuxolimab. The receptors originated from an adult with an advanced solid tumor such as melanoma, head and neck, liver or kidney cancer. Each CDR3 is given without its conserved first and last residue.

j_gene	v_gene	CDR3aa
TRBJ1-1	TRBV10-3	AIADSLYEAF
TRBJ2-7	TRBV28	ASSLNPLRTFYEQY
TRBJ2-7	TRBV27	ASSLTSGGVYEQY
TRBJ1-3	TRBV6-5	ASSSQTALGGNTIY
TRBJ2-7	TRBV27	ASSPGTALEQY
TRBJ1-6	TRBV28	ASSLLARGGSPLH
TRBJ2-1	TRBV7-9	ASSLAAGGFKEQF
TRBJ1-1	TRBV7-9	ASSQGGFTEAF
TRBJ2-6	TRBV10-3	AISGTGASSGANVLT
TRBJ2-7	TRBV27	ASSLYRGGALYEQY
TRBJ2-3	TRBV5-1	ASSSGLARTDTQY
TRBJ2-2	TRBV28	ASSRRGTGELF
TRBJ2-7	TRBV5-1	ASSLLQGGHEQY
TRBJ2-4	TRBV6-4	ASSPGTGQFSKNIQY
TRBJ1-5	TRBV27	ASSPWQGAQPQH
TRBJ2-7	TRBV4-2	ASSQDLGSYEQY
TRBJ1-5	TRBV28	ASSFPGSNQPQH
TRBJ1-1	TRBV28	ASNLTGADTEAF
TRBJ2-5	TRBV7-9	ASSLADAGYGGQETQY
TRBJ1-1	TRBV5-1	ASSSDLETEAF
TRBJ1-2	TRBV5-6	ASSLLTAAVNYGYT
TRBJ1-2	TRBV28	ASSLTLPNADYGYT
TRBJ1-2	TRBV2	ASSDAWDYGYT
TRBJ2-7	TRBV2	ASSEGVGTYEQY
TRBJ1-3	TRBV18	ASSPPKGSYGNTIY
TRBJ1-2	TRBV5-6	ASSFGAYGYT
TRBJ1-5	TRBV21-1	ASWERGPQPQH
TRBJ2-7	TRBV7-9	ASSWTYEQY
TRBJ2-1	TRBV25-1	ASSEWGGAYNEQF
TRBJ2-3	TRBV13	ASTPPNPWADTQY
TRBJ1-4	TRBV29-1	SVEGDVLWGEKLF